Listed below are T cell receptor beta chains from one sample, sequenced in a study of control samples from healthy donors and cancer patients. Sequenced by immunoSEQ multiplex PCR; TCRdb stores in-frame clones only, minus some. The data contain approximately 150,000 clones, 85% to 90% of them seen just once; the ten biggest clones take up over 1.5%. The sequenced sample was blood. These TCRs come from a young man in good health. The CDR3 runs from the conserved cysteine through the conserved F or W. The D gene is left open where the match is weak. Only part of the rows carry a size: once, few, many, or a class if the clone is expanded.

v_gene,abundance,j_gene,d_gene,CDR3nt,CDR3aa
TRBV5-1,.,TRBJ1-3,.,TGCGCCAGCAGCTCGGGGGGGTTTTCTGGAAACACCATATATTTT,CASSSGGFSGNTIYF
TRBV5-1,.,TRBJ2-2,TRBD2,TGCGCCAGCAGCTTGCAGTGGGAGCGGGGGAGCGGGGAGCTGTTTTTT,CASSLQWERGSGELFF
TRBV7-6,.,TRBJ1-2,.,TGTGCCAGCAGCTTAGCACCGTTGGGGGGTGATGGCTATGGCTACACCTTC,CASSLAPLGGDGYGYTF
TRBV4-1,.,TRBJ2-1,TRBD2,TGCGCCAGCGGGAGCGGGGGAGAAGAGTTCTTC,CASGSGGEEFF
TRBV19,few,TRBJ1-5,.,TGTGCCAGTAGTATCGGACCTGCAGGAGCCAATCAGCCCCAGCATTTT,CASSIGPAGANQPQHF
TRBV6-2/TRBV6-3,.,TRBJ2-5,.,TGTGCCAGCAGTTACTCGAGGGGGGTGGAGACCCAGTACTTC,CASSYSRGVETQYF
TRBV28,.,TRBJ1-4,.,TGTGCCAGCAGCCTGCCGAACGAGGGAATTGAAAAACTGTTTTTT,CASSLPNEGIEKLFF
TRBV4-1,.,TRBJ2-7,.,TGCGCCAGCAGCGGAGATTATAGTGCCTACGAGCAGTACTTC,CASSGDYSAYEQYF
TRBV24-1,.,TRBJ1-1,.,TGTGCCACCAGTGAGAACACTGAAGCTTTCTTT,CATSENTEAFF
TRBV5-4,few,TRBJ2-5,.,TGTGCCAGCAGCTTAAGGGGAAAATGGGAGACCCAGTACTTC,CASSLRGKWETQYF
TRBV29-1,.,TRBJ2-3,TRBD2,TGCAGCGCCAAAATACTAGCGGGGACGGGCACAGATACGCAGTATTTT,CSAKILAGTGTDTQYF
TRBV9,.,TRBJ1-6,TRBD1,TGTGCCAGCAGCGCCCGGGTCGACGGGACAGGGGACTCACCCCTCCACTTT,CASSARVDGTGDSPLHF
TRBV3-1/TRBV3-2,.,TRBJ2-3,.,TGTGCCAGCAGCCTGGGGCGGGTGAGCACAGATACGCAGTATTTT,CASSLGRVSTDTQYF
TRBV7-8,few,TRBJ1-2,TRBD1,TGTGCCAGCAGCTTAGGCACAGGGGGGGATGGCTACACCTTC,CASSLGTGGDGYTF
TRBV28,.,TRBJ2-1,TRBD2,TGTGCCACAACGGGGGGGAACAATGAGCAGTTCTTC,CATTGGNNEQFF
TRBV29-1,.,TRBJ1-5,.,TGCAGCGTCCTCATCGGGGGGGGAAGCAATCAGCCCCAGCATTTT,CSVLIGGGSNQPQHF
TRBV7-9,.,TRBJ1-4,.,TGTGCCAGCAGCTTAGATCAGAGGAGTAATGAAAAACTGTTTTTT,CASSLDQRSNEKLFF
TRBV23-1,.,TRBJ1-5,.,TGCGCCAGCAGTCAATCAGGGGTGGGGAATCAGCCCCAGCATTTT,CASSQSGVGNQPQHF
TRBV15,.,TRBJ2-3,TRBD2,TGTGCCACCAGCCTCATAGCGGGGTACACAGATACGCAGTATTTT,CATSLIAGYTDTQYF
TRBV5-1,.,TRBJ2-7,.,TGCGCCAGCAGCTTAGAAGGGTACGAGCAGTACTTC,CASSLEGYEQYF
TRBV28,.,TRBJ1-1,.,TGTGCCAGCAGTTTACAGGGGTTCCCTGAAGCTTTCTTT,CASSLQGFPEAFF
TRBV3-1/TRBV3-2,.,TRBJ2-7,TRBD2,TGTGCCAGCAGCCCCGGGGGGGCGGGGGAGCAGTACTTC,CASSPGGAGEQYF
TRBV4-2,once,TRBJ1-3,.,TGTGCCAGCAGCCAAGTCAACCTAGCGGGAAACACCATATATTTT,CASSQVNLAGNTIYF
TRBV14,.,TRBJ1-1,.,TGTGCCAGCAGCCAAGGGTCCCTGAACACTGAAGCTTTCTTT,CASSQGSLNTEAFF
TRBV19,.,TRBJ1-5,.,TGTGCCAGTAGTGGGCAGGGGATTCAGCCCCAGCATTTT,CASSGQGIQPQHF
TRBV4-1,.,TRBJ2-3,.,TGCGCCAGCAGCCAAGAAAATGGAGGGGTAGTAGATACGCAGTATTTT,CASSQENGGVVDTQYF
TRBV19,.,TRBJ1-5,TRBD1,TGTGCCAGTAGCAAAGGGGGCGCGACCTTCCAGCCCCAGCATTTT,CASSKGGATFQPQHF
TRBV3-1/TRBV3-2,.,TRBJ2-1,TRBD2,TGTGCCAGCAACGGCGGGGGGATATACAATGAGCAGTTCTTC,CASNGGGIYNEQFF
TRBV7-2,.,TRBJ1-4,.,TGTGCCAGCAGCTTAGACAGAGATGAAAAACTGTTTTTT,CASSLDRDEKLFF
TRBV6-5,.,TRBJ2-7,TRBD2,TGTGCCAGCTACTTCACTAGCGGCTCCTACGAGCAGTACTTC,CASYFTSGSYEQYF
TRBV7-3,.,TRBJ2-3,TRBD1,TGTGCCAGCAGCCCGCGACAGGGGACGGGAGATACGCAGTATTTT,CASSPRQGTGDTQYF
TRBV9,.,TRBJ2-2,.,TGTGCCAGCAGCGTAGCTGGGAAAACAACGAACACCGGGGAGCTGTTTTTT,CASSVAGKTTNTGELFF
TRBV18,.,TRBJ1-6,TRBD1,TGTGCCAGCTCGGCGAGACAGGGGTCCGTTTCACCCCTCCACTTT,CASSARQGSVSPLHF
TRBV7-2,.,TRBJ1-3,.,TGTGCCAGCAGTTACAGACAGGCGTCTGGAAACACCATATATTTT,CASSYRQASGNTIYF
TRBV9,.,TRBJ2-2,.,TGTGCCAGCAGCGTAAGGGAGGGACAGAACACCGGGGAGCTGTTTTTT,CASSVREGQNTGELFF
TRBV6-5,.,TRBJ2-1,TRBD1,TGTGCCAGCAGTTACCAAAGGGACAGGGGCGTCAATGAGCAGTTCTTC,CASSYQRDRGVNEQFF
TRBV7-9,.,TRBJ1-2,.,TGTGCCAGCAGCTTAGCGATTTCCGGTTTCTATGGCTACACCTTC,CASSLAISGFYGYTF
TRBV28,.,TRBJ1-4,TRBD1,TGTGCCAGCAGTTTGACAGGGCCAGCTAATGAAAAACTGTTTTTT,CASSLTGPANEKLFF
TRBV10-3,.,TRBJ1-1,.,TGTGCCATCAGTGGCCTGGGGGATGAAGCTTTCTTT,CAISGLGDEAFF
TRBV4-1,.,TRBJ2-1,.,TGCGCCAGCAGCCAAGATCGGGGGCTTCCTGCGGGGATAACCTACAATGAGCAGTTCTTC,CASSQDRGLPAGITYNEQFF
TRBV14,few,TRBJ2-6,.,TGTGCCAGCAGCCAAAGACAGGCTGGGGCCAACGTCCTGACTTTC,CASSQRQAGANVLTF